Listed here are 3 T cell receptor beta chains from one sample, sequenced in a study of blood T cell repertoires in COVID-19. Assay: immunoSEQ multiplex PCR; the TCRdb copy retains only in-frame clones and omits some. The repertoire holds around 270,000 clones, with roughly nine tenths as singletons. Source material: peripheral blood. These receptors were taken from a man aged 60 to 69 who had recovered from COVID-19.

The chain has TRBV10-3 and TRBJ2-7; 8 bases agree with TRBD1. The germline gives CDR1 ENHRY, CDR2 SYGVKD. The CDR3 runs 14 residues. J gave up 4 bases and V 3 bases, and 5 bases lay outside the gene matches. In DNA, the CDR3 is TGTGCCATCAGTGACGGGACAGGATGGTACGAGCAGTACTTC. Protein sequence: CAISDGTGWYEQYF.

The gene calls are TRBV5-4 and TRBJ2-7; 11 bases align to TRBD2. Looked up from germline, CDR1 is SGHNT and CDR2 is YYREEE (reference sequence). The length of the CDR3 is 15 residues. V trimming: 4 bases; J trimming: 2 bases; junction bases outside the gene matches: 5. This CDR3 reads CASSPSGGSPYEQYF. Written as DNA, the CDR3 is TGTGCCAGCAGCCCTAGCGGGGGGTCCCCCTACGAGCAGTACTTC. The whole variable domain, filled in from reference TRBV5-4 and TRBJ2-7, reads ETGVTQSPTHLIKTRGQQVTLRCSSQSGHNTVSWYQQALGQGPQFIFQYYREEENGRGNFPPRFSGLQFPNYSSELNVNALELDDSALYLCASSPSGGSPYEQYFGPGTRLTVT.

This sequence joins TRBV7-9 and TRBJ1-3; D not resolved. Germline CDR1 and CDR2: SEHNR and FQNEAQ (reference sequence). The V and J ends lost 1 base and 4 bases respectively, with 11 bases between them. The CDR3 is 15 amino acids. CDR3 DNA: TGTGCCAGCAGCTTAGTATCGGGTTTCGGAAACACCATATATTTT. Protein sequence: CASSLVSGFGNTIYF.